A selection of T cell receptor beta chains follows, all from one sample in a study of beta chain features in type 1 diabetes. TCRdb's copy holds only in-frame clones and misses some; the assay was immunoSEQ multiplex PCR. Among approximately 340,000 clones listed, over 13% were seen once. The sequenced sample consisted of naive CD4+ T cells from blood. The receptor set was obtained from a woman aged 18 to 35 in good health. Both conserved end residues are part of each CDR3. The D gene is left open where the match is weak. Clone sizes are given selectively: once, few, many, or a class where the clone is expanded.

>TRBV6-1|TRBJ2-1|.|few
CASGRGTVERNEQFF
TGTGCCAGCGGGAGGGGGACTGTCGAGAGGAATGAGCAGTTCTTC
>TRBV7-9|TRBJ1-2|TRBD1|few
CASSSGQHNYGYTF
TGTGCCAGCAGCTCGGGACAGCATAACTATGGCTACACCTTC
>TRBV30|TRBJ1-4|TRBD1|.
CAWSVRGRGANEKLFF
TGTGCCTGGAGTGTCAGGGGGCGCGGGGCTAATGAAAAACTGTTTTTT
>TRBV28|TRBJ1-1|.|few
CASSPGVTNTEAFF
TGTGCCAGCAGTCCAGGGGTCACGAACACTGAAGCTTTCTTT
>TRBV6-5|TRBJ2-1|TRBD2|few
CASGELAAYNEQFF
TGTGCCAGTGGGGAACTAGCGGCTTACAATGAGCAGTTCTTC
>TRBV7-9|TRBJ2-1|TRBD1|.
CASSAIRTGDEQFF
TGTGCCAGCAGCGCGATCCGGACAGGGGATGAGCAGTTCTTC
>TRBV5-1|TRBJ2-3|.|.
CASGQGASTDTQYF
TGCGCCAGCGGGCAAGGCGCTAGCACAGATACGCAGTATTTT
>TRBV29-1|TRBJ2-1|TRBD2|.
CSVEALGLAGGILLDEQFF
TGCAGCGTTGAAGCCCTGGGACTAGCGGGAGGTATTTTGTTGGATGAGCAGTTCTTC
>TRBV28|TRBJ2-7|TRBD2|.
CASSTGLAGGYYEQYF
TGTGCCAGCAGTACCGGACTAGCGGGAGGTTACTACGAGCAGTACTTC
>TRBV11-3|TRBJ2-2|.|.
CASSFRGTGELFF
TGTGCCAGCAGCTTTCGGGGCACCGGGGAGCTGTTTTTT
>TRBV5-8|TRBJ2-1|TRBD2|.
CASSLLAGINEQFF
TGTGCCAGCAGCTTGCTAGCGGGGATCAATGAGCAGTTCTTC
>TRBV11-2|TRBJ2-7|TRBD2|.
CASSQHRTSGSYEQYF
TGTGCCAGCAGCCAACACCGCACTAGCGGGAGCTACGAGCAGTACTTC
>TRBV14|TRBJ2-5|TRBD2|.
CASSQGLAGETQYF
TGTGCCAGCAGCCAGGGACTAGCGGGAGAGACCCAGTACTTC
>TRBV4-1|TRBJ1-4|TRBD1|.
CASSQVGQSRSAEKLFF
TGCGCCAGCAGCCAAGTGGGACAGTCAAGGAGTGCGGAAAAACTGTTTTTT
>TRBV4-2|TRBJ2-5|TRBD1|.
CASSQEETGGETQYF
TGTGCCAGCAGCCAAGAAGAGACAGGGGGGGAGACCCAGTACTTC
>TRBV19|TRBJ1-2|TRBD1|.
CASKSRGGEDYGYTF
TGTGCCAGTAAATCGCGAGGGGGCGAGGACTATGGCTACACCTTC
>TRBV9|TRBJ2-1|.|few
CASSVAGTRYNEQFF
TGTGCCAGCAGCGTCGCCGGGACTCGGTACAATGAGCAGTTCTTC
>TRBV5-1|TRBJ1-5|TRBD1|.
CASSSGQGANQPQHF
TGCGCCAGCAGCTCGGGACAGGGGGCGAATCAGCCCCAGCATTTT
>TRBV13|TRBJ2-7|.|few
CASSPLRVGYEQYF
TGTGCCAGCTCGCCCCTTCGCGTCGGGTACGAGCAGTACTTC
>TRBV4-1|TRBJ2-1|TRBD2|few
CASSRHDSGGVSSYNEQFF
TGCGCCAGCAGCCGACACGATAGCGGGGGGGTGAGCTCCTACAATGAGCAGTTCTTC
>TRBV4-3|TRBJ2-5|TRBD1|few
CASSQGLSGQGETQYF
TGCGCCAGCAGCCAGGGCCTAAGCGGACAGGGCGAGACCCAGTACTTC
>TRBV6-1|TRBJ2-7|.|.
CASSSTRGPYEQYF
TGTGCCAGCAGTTCGACCCGGGGTCCCTACGAGCAGTACTTC